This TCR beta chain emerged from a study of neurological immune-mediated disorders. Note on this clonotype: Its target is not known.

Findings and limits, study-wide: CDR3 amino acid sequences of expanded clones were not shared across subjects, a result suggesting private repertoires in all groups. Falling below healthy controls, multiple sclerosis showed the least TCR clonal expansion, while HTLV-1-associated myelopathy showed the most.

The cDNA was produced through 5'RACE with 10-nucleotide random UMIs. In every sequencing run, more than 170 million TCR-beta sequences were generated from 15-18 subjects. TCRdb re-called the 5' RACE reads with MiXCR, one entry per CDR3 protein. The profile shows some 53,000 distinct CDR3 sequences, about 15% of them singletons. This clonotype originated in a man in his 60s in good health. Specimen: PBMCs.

CDR3 protein: CASSQIQGGEQFF. Here the CDR3 DNA reads TGTGCCAGCTCCCAGATACAGGGAGGGGAGCAGTTCTTC. V usage is TRBV18 and J usage is TRBJ2-1; a weak D match, TRBD2 (7 bases). The CDR3 is made up of 13 amino acids. Germline CDR1 is KGHSH and CDR2 is LQKENI. Trimming cost V 6 bases and J 10 bases, with 16 bases left between them.